The clone carrying this TCR beta chain was detected many times. Antigen: not known. TCRdb re-analysed the RT-PCR reads in MiXCR, keeping a single row per CDR3 protein. The repertoire holds around 490,000 distinct CDR3 sequences, with about 7.6% as singletons. The sample is drawn from a study of response to subunit inactivated influenza vaccine. Unmatched junction bases numbered 9, after V lost 2 bases and J lost 0 bases. The V gene's germline CDR1 is SGHRS and CDR2 YFSETQ. The CDR3 spans 17 residues. Findings of the study overall: The authors suggested that every seasonal influenza vaccination recruits few new T cells.

The sample consisted of PBMCs from blood, taken around 2 years after vaccination. J is TRBJ2-3 and V is TRBV5-1, with TRBD2 matching 7 bases. The receptor was isolated from a man in his fifties or sixties who received an inactivated influenza vaccine. The CDR3 DNA follows: TGCGCCAGCAGCTTAGGTTTCTTTAGCGGGAGCACAGATACGCAGTATTTT. It specifies CASSLGFFSGSTDTQYF. The variable domain in full, with the rest retrieved from reference TRBV5-1 and TRBJ2-3, is KAGVTQTPRYLIKTRGQQVTLSCSPISGHRSVSWYQQTPGQGLQFLFEYFSETQRNKGNFPGRFSGRQFSNSRSEMNVSTLELGDSALYLCASSLGFFSGSTDTQYFGPGTRLTVL.